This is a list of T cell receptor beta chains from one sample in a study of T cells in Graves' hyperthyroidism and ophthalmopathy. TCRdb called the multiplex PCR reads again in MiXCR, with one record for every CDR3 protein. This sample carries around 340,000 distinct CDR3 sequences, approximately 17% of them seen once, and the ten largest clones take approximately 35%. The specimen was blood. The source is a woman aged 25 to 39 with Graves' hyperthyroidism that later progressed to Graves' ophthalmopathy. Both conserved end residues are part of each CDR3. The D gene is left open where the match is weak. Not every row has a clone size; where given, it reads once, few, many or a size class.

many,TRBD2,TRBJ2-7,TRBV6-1,CASRRLAGEGEQYF,TGTGCCAGCAGGCGACTAGCGGGAGAGGGCGAGCAGTACTTC
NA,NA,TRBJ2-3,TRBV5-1,CASSEGVGVGTDTQYF,TGCGCCAGCAGCGAAGGAGTGGGAGTTGGCACAGATACGCAGTATTTT
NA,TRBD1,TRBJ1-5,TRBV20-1,CSASDRGNQPQHF,TGCAGTGCTTCGGACAGGGGCAATCAGCCCCAGCATTTT
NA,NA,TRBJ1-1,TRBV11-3,CASSFGHLGAFF,TGTGCCAGCAGCTTCGGACACCTTGGCGCTTTCTTT
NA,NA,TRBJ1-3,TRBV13,CASSAGNTTYF,TGTGCCAGCAGCGCAGGAAACACCACATATTTT
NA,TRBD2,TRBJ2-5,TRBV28,CASSRGRGPQETQYF,TGTGCCAGCAGCCGCGGGAGGGGACCCCAAGAGACCCAGTACTTC
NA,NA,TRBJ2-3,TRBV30,CAWTLGPTDTQYF,TGTGCCTGGACCTTGGGGCCCACAGATACGCAGTATTTT
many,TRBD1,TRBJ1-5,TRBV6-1,CASSEALGTGGQPQHF,TGTGCCAGCAGTGAAGCGCTGGGGACAGGGGGTCAGCCCCAGCATTTT
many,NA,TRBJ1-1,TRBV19,CASRPALGGTEAFF,TGTGCCAGTAGGCCGGCGTTGGGGGGCACTGAAGCTTTCTTT
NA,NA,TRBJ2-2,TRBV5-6,CASSLARGELFF,TGTGCCAGCAGCTTGGCCCGCGGGGAGCTGTTTTTT
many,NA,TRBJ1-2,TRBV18,CASSPVIENNYGYTF,TGTGCCAGCTCACCAGTGATAGAGAATAACTATGGCTACACCTTC
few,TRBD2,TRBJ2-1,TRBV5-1,CASSPPGGSGVNEQFF,TGCGCCAGCAGCCCCCCCGGGGGTAGCGGGGTTAATGAGCAGTTCTTC
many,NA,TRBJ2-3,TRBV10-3,CAISIDRRSTDTQYF,TGTGCCATCAGTATCGACAGAAGGAGCACAGATACGCAGTATTTT
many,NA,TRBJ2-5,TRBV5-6,CASSTWAGWIRETQYF,TGTGCCAGCAGCACATGGGCGGGGTGGATTCGAGAGACCCAGTACTTC
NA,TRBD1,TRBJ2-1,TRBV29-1,CSGGQEYNEQFF,TGCAGCGGGGGACAGGAATACAATGAGCAGTTCTTC
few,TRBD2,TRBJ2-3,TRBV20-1,CSARSDGLAGGTDTQYF,TGCAGTGCTAGATCTGATGGTTTAGCGGGAGGGACAGATACGCAGTATTTT
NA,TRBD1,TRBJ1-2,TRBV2,CASSSGTGKVGYTF,TGTGCCAGCAGCTCCGGGACAGGGAAGGTCGGCTACACCTTC
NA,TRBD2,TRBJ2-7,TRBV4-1,CASSQGLAGVVYEQYF,TGCGCCAGCAGCCAAGGACTAGCGGGAGTTGTCTACGAGCAGTACTTC
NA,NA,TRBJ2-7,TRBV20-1,CSATLPSSYEQYF,TGCAGTGCTACCCTGCCTTCTTCCTACGAGCAGTACTTC
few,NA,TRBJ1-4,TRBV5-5,CASTFLTGIEKLFF,TGTGCCAGCACCTTCCTTACAGGGATCGAAAAACTGTTTTTT
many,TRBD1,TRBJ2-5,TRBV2,CASSQDRVGETQYF,TGTGCCAGCAGTCAGGACAGGGTGGGGGAGACCCAGTACTTC
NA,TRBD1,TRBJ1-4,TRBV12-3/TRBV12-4,CASYGQVAEKLFF,TGTGCCAGCTACGGACAGGTTGCAGAAAAACTGTTTTTT
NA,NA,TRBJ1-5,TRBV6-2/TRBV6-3,CASSYLYSNQPQHF,TGTGCCAGCAGTTACCTATATAGCAATCAGCCCCAGCATTTT
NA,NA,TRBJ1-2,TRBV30,CAWSFRTHGCTF,TGTGCCTGGAGTTTCCGGACTCATGGCTGCACCTTC
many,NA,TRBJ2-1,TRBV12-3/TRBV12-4,CASSRGTRTYNEQFF,TGTGCCAGCAGTAGGGGGACCCGAACCTACAATGAGCAGTTCTTC
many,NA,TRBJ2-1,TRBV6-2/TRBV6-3,CASRQQSYNEQFF,TGTGCCAGCCGGCAGCAATCCTACAATGAGCAGTTCTTC
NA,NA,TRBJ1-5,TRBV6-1,CASSTDVPSNQPQHF,TGTGCCAGCAGTACGGACGTTCCGAGCAATCAGCCCCAGCATTTT
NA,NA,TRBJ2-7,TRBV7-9,CASNSIYEQYF,TGTGCCAGCAACTCGATCTACGAGCAGTACTTC
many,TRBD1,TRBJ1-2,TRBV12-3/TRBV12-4,CASSPGQYYGYTF,TGTGCCAGCAGTCCGGGACAGTACTATGGCTACACCTTC
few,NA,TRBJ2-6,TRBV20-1,CSTGFHSGANVLTF,TGCAGTACAGGATTCCACTCTGGGGCCAACGTCCTGACTTTC
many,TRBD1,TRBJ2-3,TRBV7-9,CASSDWTGPDTQYF,TGTGCCAGCAGCGATTGGACAGGGCCAGATACGCAGTATTTT
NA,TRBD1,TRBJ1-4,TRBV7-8,CASAGQSLNEKLFF,TGTGCCAGCGCGGGACAGAGCCTTAATGAAAAACTGTTTTTT
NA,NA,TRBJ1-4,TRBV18,CASSPIQGPEKLFF,TGTGCCAGCTCACCTATACAGGGTCCTGAAAAACTGTTTTTT
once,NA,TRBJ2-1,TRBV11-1,CASSFVIGRPNEQFF,TGTGCCAGCAGCTTTGTTATCGGGAGACCTAATGAGCAGTTCTTC
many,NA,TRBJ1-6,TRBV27,CASSPLWGGNSPLHF,TGTGCCAGCAGTCCCCTCTGGGGAGGTAATTCACCCCTCCACTTT
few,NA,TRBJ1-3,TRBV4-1,CASSQPRQASSGNTIYF,TGCGCCAGCAGCCAACCTCGACAGGCGAGCTCTGGAAACACCATATATTTT
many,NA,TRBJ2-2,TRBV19,CASKVFGGPTGELFF,TGTGCCAGTAAGGTCTTCGGGGGGCCAACCGGGGAGCTGTTTTTT
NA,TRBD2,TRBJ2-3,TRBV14,CASSQEALLGNSGRAENTDTQYF,TGTGCCAGCAGCCAAGAAGCGCTTTTGGGAAATAGCGGGAGGGCTGAAAACACAGATACGCAGTATTTT
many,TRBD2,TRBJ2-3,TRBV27,CASRVAGGAGDTQYF,TGTGCCAGTCGGGTAGCGGGAGGGGCCGGAGATACGCAGTATTTT
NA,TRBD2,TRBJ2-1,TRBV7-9,CASSLVSSGDNEQFF,TGTGCCAGCAGCTTAGTGTCTAGCGGGGACAATGAGCAGTTCTTC
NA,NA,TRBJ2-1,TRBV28,CASGWQFDEFF,TGTGCCAGCGGGTGGCAGTTCGATGAGTTCTTC
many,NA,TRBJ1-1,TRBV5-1,CASSLGQANTEAFF,TGCGCCAGCAGCTTGGGACAGGCGAACACTGAAGCTTTCTTT
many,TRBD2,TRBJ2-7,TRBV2,CASSEDRSGGVEQYF,TGTGCCAGCAGTGAAGACCGGAGCGGGGGGGTCGAGCAGTACTTC
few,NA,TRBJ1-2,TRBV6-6,CASSYSGADALNYGYTF,TGTGCCAGCAGTTACTCAGGGGCAGACGCCCTTAACTATGGCTACACCTTC
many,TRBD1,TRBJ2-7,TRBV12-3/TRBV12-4,CASRSRDSYEQYF,TGTGCCAGCAGAAGCCGGGACAGCTACGAGCAGTACTTC
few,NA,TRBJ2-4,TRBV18,CASSPGDNIQYF,TGTGCCAGCTCACCGGGGGATAACATTCAGTACTTC
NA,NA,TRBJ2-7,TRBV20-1,CSASQGTYEQYF,TGCAGTGCTAGTCAGGGAACCTACGAGCAGTACTTC
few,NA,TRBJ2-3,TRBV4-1,CASSQGFYSGDTQYF,TGCGCCAGCAGCCAAGGTTTCTATTCAGGAGATACGCAGTATTTT
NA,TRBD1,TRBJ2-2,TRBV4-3,CASGQGFNTGELFF,TGCGCCAGCGGACAGGGATTCAACACCGGGGAGCTGTTTTTT
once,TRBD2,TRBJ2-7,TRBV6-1,CASSDGLVYEQYF,TGTGCCAGCAGTGACGGACTAGTTTACGAGCAGTACTTC
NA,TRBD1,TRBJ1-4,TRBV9,CASSTDRGWSEKLFF,TGTGCCAGCAGCACAGACAGGGGTTGGAGTGAAAAACTGTTTTTT
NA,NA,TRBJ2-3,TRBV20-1,CSATGRQVNGDTDTQYF,TGCAGTGCTACGGGAAGGCAGGTTAACGGGGACACAGATACGCAGTATTTT
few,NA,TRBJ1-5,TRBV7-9,CASSLPGANQPQHF,TGTGCCAGCAGCTTACCGGGGGCTAATCAGCCCCAGCATTTT
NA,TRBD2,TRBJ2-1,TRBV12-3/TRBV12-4,CASSFRSGSWYNEQFF,TGTGCCAGCAGTTTCCGAAGCGGGAGTTGGTACAATGAGCAGTTCTTC
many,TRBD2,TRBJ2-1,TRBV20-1,CSASSLLAGGRNEQFF,TGCAGTGCTAGCTCGCTACTAGCGGGAGGACGGAATGAGCAGTTCTTC
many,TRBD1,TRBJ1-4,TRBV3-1,CASSLRTGPTNEKLFF,TGTGCCAGCAGCCTCCGGACAGGCCCTACTAATGAAAAACTGTTTTTT
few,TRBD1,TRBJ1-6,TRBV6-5,CASSSPGQGASNSPLHF,TGTGCCAGCAGTTCCCCGGGACAGGGGGCAAGTAATTCACCCCTCCACTTT
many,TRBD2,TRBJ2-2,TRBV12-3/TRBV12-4,CASSLAGLKISGELFF,TGTGCCAGCAGTTTAGCGGGACTAAAAATTTCCGGGGAGCTGTTTTTT
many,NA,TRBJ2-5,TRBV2,CASSDGGIGETQYF,TGTGCCAGCAGTGACGGCGGGATCGGGGAGACCCAGTACTTC
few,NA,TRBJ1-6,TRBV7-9,CASSPTRGARSPLHF,TGTGCCAGCAGCCCCACCCGGGGGGCGCGTTCACCCCTCCACTTT